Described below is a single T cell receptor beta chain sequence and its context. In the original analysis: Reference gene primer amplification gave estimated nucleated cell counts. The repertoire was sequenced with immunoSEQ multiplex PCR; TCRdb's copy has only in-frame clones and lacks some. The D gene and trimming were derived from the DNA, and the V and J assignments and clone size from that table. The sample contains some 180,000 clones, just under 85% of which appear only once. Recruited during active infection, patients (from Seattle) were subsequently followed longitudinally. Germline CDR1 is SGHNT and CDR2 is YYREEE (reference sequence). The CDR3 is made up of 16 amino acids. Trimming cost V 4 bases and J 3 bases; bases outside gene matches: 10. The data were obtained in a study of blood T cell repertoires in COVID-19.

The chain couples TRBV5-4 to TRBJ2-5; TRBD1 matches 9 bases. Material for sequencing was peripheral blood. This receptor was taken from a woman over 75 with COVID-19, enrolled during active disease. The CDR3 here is CASSRNLDRGEETQYF. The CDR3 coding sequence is TGTGCCAGCAGCCGGAACTTGGACAGGGGCGAAGAGACCCAGTACTTC.